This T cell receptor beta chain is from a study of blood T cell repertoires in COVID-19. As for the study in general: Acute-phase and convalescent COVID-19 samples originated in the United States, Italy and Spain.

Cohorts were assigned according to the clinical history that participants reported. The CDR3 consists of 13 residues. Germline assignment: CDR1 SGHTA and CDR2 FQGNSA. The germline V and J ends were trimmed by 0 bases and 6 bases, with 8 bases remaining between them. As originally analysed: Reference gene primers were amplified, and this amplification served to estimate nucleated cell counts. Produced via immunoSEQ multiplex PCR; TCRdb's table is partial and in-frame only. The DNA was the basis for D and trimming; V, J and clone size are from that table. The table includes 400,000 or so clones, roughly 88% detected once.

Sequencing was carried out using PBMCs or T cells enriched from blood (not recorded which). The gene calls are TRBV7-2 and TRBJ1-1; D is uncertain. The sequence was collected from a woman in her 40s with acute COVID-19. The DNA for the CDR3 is TGTGCCAGCAGCTTAGCCGGGAGGGCTGAAGCTTTCTTT. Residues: CASSLAGRAEAFF.